The present T cell receptor beta chain was sequenced within a study of Graves' ophthalmopathy and Graves' hyperthyroidism. A few counts support this clonotype. As the template, RNA transcripts were used to amplify TCR beta CDR3 regions. HTBI primers primed a first-round RT-PCR, and a second-round multiplex PCR followed. TCRdb reprocessed the multiplex PCR reads with MiXCR, giving one entry per CDR3 protein. The sample consists of more than 1,000,000 distinct CDR3 sequences, 36% of them appearing once. V lost 8 bases, J lost 1 base, and 14 bases lay in between. This CDR3 region has 14 residues. Ineligible for inclusion were patients with other autoimmune diseases, uncontrolled infections, pregnancy or lactation.

The receptor was derived from an adult man with Graves' hyperthyroidism. The J gene is TRBJ2-5, the V gene TRBV12-3 or TRBV12-4, with a possible D match to TRBD1 (5 bases). Input material: peripheral blood or thyroid tissue (not recorded which). The CDR3, as DNA: TGTGCCAGCGGTGGGGCGGCCCTCCAAGAGACCCAGTACTTC. This translates into CASGGAALQETQYF.